This TCR beta chain was sequenced for a study of blood T cell repertoires in COVID-19. Whole-study context: Researchers got acute and convalescent COVID-19 samples from the United States, Italy and Spain. In each case, the material was cDNA or gDNA derived from T cells, B-cell-depleted T cells, or PBMCs.

Method: immunoSEQ multiplex PCR; TCRdb's copy keeps in-frame clones and lacks some. The data contain hundreds of thousands of clones, approximately 84% of them singletons. The germline gives CDR1 MRHNA, CDR2 SNTAGT. V gave up 3 bases and J gave up 7 bases; unmatched junction bases: 2. This CDR3 spans 14 amino acids. The clonotype originates from a human donor in a cohort sampled during active COVID-19. The chain uses TRBV6-4 and TRBJ2-3; 12 bases fit TRBD2. Sequencing used peripheral blood. The CDR3 DNA is TGTGCCAGCAGTGAACTAGCGGGGGGACATACGCAGTATTTT. The encoded protein is CASSELAGGHTQYF.